One sample yielded the 28 T cell receptor beta chains listed below, sequenced in a study of beta chain features in type 1 diabetes listed by TCRdb under 2018. The receptor library was made with the immunoSEQ multiplex PCR assay. The entire isolated RNA was reverse transcribed using the High Capacity cDNA Reverse Transcription Kit, and thus expressed TCRB transcripts were sequenced. The immuneACCESS repertoire file appears here via TCRdb, limited to in-frame rearrangements. These files lack a portion of the clones; in checked studies, under half of the deficit traces to unresolved V genes, and the cause of the others is not known. Counted in this sample were about 230,000 clones; 9.6% of them appeared once. Approximately 0.03% of the sample comes from the top ten. The sample was naive CD4+ T cells from blood. Reading the label with the study, this specimen's cell subset or site is: true naive CD4+ T cells. The receptor set was obtained from a woman in her late teens or twenties in good health.

The rearrangement links TRBV5-1 to TRBJ2-2; no definite D call. This CDR3 is built from 13 residues. Germline-derived CDR1 and CDR2 are SGHRS and YFSETQ. V lost 6 bases to trimming and J lost 7 bases, with 13 bases between them. DNA of the CDR3: TGCGCCAGCACATCTACGTCATACGGGGAGCTGTTTTTT. Its translation is CASTSTSYGELFF.

This clone was counted between two and nine times. The chain carries TRBV9 and TRBJ1-4, with a weak D call TRBD1 (5 bases). CDR1 and CDR2 from the germline V gene are SGDLS and YYNGEE. With 3 bases removed from V and 7 bases from J, the gap between germline ends came to 16 bases. This CDR3 has 15 residues. Here the CDR3 reads CASSGYPGFGEKLFF. For the CDR3, the DNA is TGTGCCAGCAGCGGATACCCAGGGTTTGGTGAAAAACTGTTTTTT. Full variable domain (rest looked up from reference TRBV9 and TRBJ1-4): DSGVTQTPKHLITATGQRVTLRCSPRSGDLSVYWYQQSLDQGLQFLIQYYNGEERAKGNILERFSAQQFPDLHSELNLSSLELGDSALYFCASSGYPGFGEKLFFGSGTQLSVL.

This clone was counted only a few times. The V gene is TRBV5-1, the J gene TRBJ2-7, with D maybe TRBD1 (5 bases). The CDR3 runs to 16 residues. V lost 3 bases, J lost 3 bases, and 19 bases lay in between. Germline CDR1 SGHRS, CDR2 YFSETQ. CDR3 DNA: TGCGCCAGCAGCTCCCCACTCCTGACAGAAGACTACGAGCAGTACTTC. Translated, it gives CASSSPLLTEDYEQYF.

This chain joins TRBV9 and TRBJ2-5; 7 positions agree with TRBD1. V shed 4 bases and J 2 bases; nucleotides not matched to a gene: 2. This CDR3 is built from 13 residues. Germline lookup yields CDR1 SGDLS and CDR2 YYNGEE. In DNA form, the CDR3 reads TGTGCCAGCAGCCCGGGACAGCAAGAGACCCAGTACTTC. Protein product: CASSPGQQETQYF.

This clone was counted between two and nine times. The gene calls are TRBV5-5 and TRBJ2-4, with TRBD2 matching 11 bases. CDR3 size: 13 residues. The V segment lost 3 bases and the J segment 11 bases; nucleotides outside the gene matches: 4. The germline V gene has CDR1 SGHKS and CDR2 YYEKEE (reference sequence). The CDR3 loop reads CASSSSGRPLQYF. CDR3 nucleotide sequence: TGTGCCAGCAGCTCTAGCGGGAGGCCCCTTCAGTACTTC.

The rearrangement joins TRBV5-1 to TRBJ2-3; D uncertain. The CDR3 runs 12 residues. Between the trimmed V and J ends, which lost 2 bases and 7 bases, there was a span of 8 bases. In germline, CDR1 is SGHRS, CDR2 YFSETQ. In DNA form, the CDR3 reads TGCGCCAGCAGCTTCGAAGCGAATACGCAGTATTTT. Amino acid sequence: CASSFEANTQYF.

The rearrangement joins TRBV10-3 to TRBJ2-1; D may be TRBD1 (5 bases). The CDR3 consists of 12 residues. V lost 4 bases and J 5 bases, leaving 6 bases between the germline ends. The germline V gene has CDR1 ENHRY and CDR2 SYGVKD. In DNA form, the CDR3 reads TGTGCCATCAGTGGCAGGGACAATGAGCAGTTCTTC. As protein: CAISGRDNEQFF.

There are a few counts of this clone. The V call is TRBV6-4, the J call TRBJ1-2; TRBD1 matches at 8 bases. V gave up 10 bases and J gave up 12 bases; unmatched junction bases: 7. This CDR3 has 10 residues. The germline V gene encodes CDR1 MRHNA and CDR2 SNTAGT. As DNA, the CDR3 is TGTGCCACCTGGGACAGGTTAAACACCTTC. This sequence encodes CATWDRLNTF.

V gene TRBV4-1 combines with J gene TRBJ1-2; 7 bases are shared with TRBD1. Trimming removed 3 bases from V and 7 bases from J; junction bases left unmatched: 8. Germline assignment: CDR1 MGHRA and CDR2 YSYEKL. The CDR3 length is 14 residues. Here the CDR3 DNA reads TGCGCCAGCAGCCATCCCGGACAGGTTCGTGGCTACACCTTC. This gives the protein CASSHPGQVRGYTF.

The V gene is TRBV2, the J gene TRBJ1-1, with TRBD1 matching 7 bases. Germline V gene lookup returns CDR1 SNHLY and CDR2 FYNNEI. Trimming took 5 bases from V and 4 from J; bases not matched to a gene: 7. The CDR3 has 14 amino acids. CDR3 region: CASSKGGWGTEAFF. The DNA for the CDR3 is TGTGCCAGCAGTAAAGGGGGCTGGGGCACTGAAGCTTTCTTT.

The J gene is TRBJ2-1, the V gene TRBV5-1; unclear D gene. Trimming pared 0 bases from V and 4 bases from J, leaving 20 bases between. Germline values: CDR1 SGHRS, CDR2 YFSETQ. The CDR3 spans 18 residues. The CDR3 sequence: CASSLDSRTAHRYNEQFF. The CDR3 DNA reads as TGCGCCAGCAGCTTGGACAGCCGAACCGCCCACCGATACAATGAGCAGTTCTTC.

The chain carries TRBV5-6 and TRBJ2-5; TRBD2 matches 7 bases. The germline gives CDR1 SGHDT, CDR2 YYEEEE. V was clipped by 5 bases and J by 1 base; unmatched bases: 8. The CDR3 spans 15 residues. The CDR3 is CASRGGMGFQETQYF. The CDR3 bases are TGTGCCAGCAGGGGGGGGATGGGCTTCCAAGAGACCCAGTACTTC.

The chain combines TRBV5-1 with TRBJ2-7, with TRBD1 identical over 10 bases. The CDR3 runs to 16 residues. Losses at the gene ends were 2 bases for V and 2 bases for J; bases not matched to a gene: 7. Germline loops: CDR1 SGHRS, CDR2 YFSETQ. The CDR3 region has the DNA TGCGCCAGCAGCTTCCTCCTCGGGACAGGGGCCTACGAGCAGTACTTC. Protein sequence: CASSFLLGTGAYEQYF.

The rearrangement uses TRBV5-6 and TRBJ2-1; weak D call: TRBD2 (6 bases). V was shortened by 7 bases and J by 0 bases, with 11 bases between the two germline ends. This CDR3 contains 14 residues. Germline CDR1 and CDR2: SGHDT and YYEEEE. CDR3 in amino acids: CASGLALSYNEQFF. In DNA, the CDR3 is TGTGCCAGCGGTCTAGCGCTCTCCTACAATGAGCAGTTCTTC.

This clone appeared once. The chain combines TRBV5-6 with TRBJ2-7; unclear D gene. CDR3 length: 17 residues. The germline V and J ends were trimmed by 3 bases and 4 bases, with 23 bases remaining between them. Looked up from germline, CDR1 is SGHDT and CDR2 is YYEEEE. CDR3 bases: TGTGCCAGCAGCTCCCTTGGGCTCCAATCAGGATCGTACGAGCAGTACTTC. Its translation: CASSSLGLQSGSYEQYF.

This clone was counted only a few times. The gene calls are TRBV11-2 and TRBJ1-1; tentative D call: TRBD1 (5 bases). From germline, CDR1 is SGHAT and CDR2 FQNNGV. The CDR3 covers 14 residues. V was trimmed by 5 bases and J by 2 bases, leaving 12 bases between them. The CDR3 here is CASSRRGENTEAFF. CDR3 nucleotides: TGTGCCAGCAGCCGCCGGGGGGAAAACACTGAAGCTTTCTTT.

This clone was detected a few times. The rearrangement uses TRBV6-1 and TRBJ1-5; the D is unclear. Germline V gene lookup returns CDR1 MNHNS and CDR2 SASEGT. V shed 7 bases and J shed 6 bases, with 13 bases lying between them. The CDR3 has 13 amino acids. CDR3 in amino acids: CASKSSSSQPQHF. Written as DNA, the CDR3 is TGTGCCAGCAAATCCTCCTCTAGTCAGCCCCAGCATTTT.

The CDR3 bases are TGTGCCAGCAGTCTATCCTGGGACAGCCAAGAGACCCAGTACTTC. Amino acids: CASSLSWDSQETQYF. The J gene is TRBJ2-5, the V gene TRBV6-1; TRBD1 matches at 7 bases. Losses at the gene ends were 5 bases for V and 1 base for J; bases not matched to a gene: 7. Germline lookup yields CDR1 MNHNS and CDR2 SASEGT. The CDR3 sequence is 15 residues long.

The chain links TRBV6-4 to TRBJ1-1; D unresolved. From germline, CDR1 is MRHNA and CDR2 SNTAGT. The CDR3 has 15 amino acids. V lost 0 bases and J lost 4, with 12 bases in between. This chain's CDR3 is CASSDSGIGSTEAFF. DNA of the CDR3: TGTGCCAGCAGTGACTCGGGAATAGGGAGCACTGAAGCTTTCTTT.

The J gene is TRBJ1-1, the V gene TRBV2, with D possibly TRBD1 on 5 matching bases. This CDR3 spans 14 amino acids. The V end lost 2 bases, the J end lost 4 bases, and 11 bases lay between the germline ends. Germline values: CDR1 SNHLY, CDR2 FYNNEI. The chain's CDR3 is CASSEKGIGTEAFF. In nucleotides, the CDR3 is TGTGCCAGCAGTGAAAAGGGGATAGGCACTGAAGCTTTCTTT.

The V call is TRBV7-2, the J call TRBJ2-3, with 8 bases that match TRBD2. J was trimmed by 5 bases and V by 1 base; bases with no gene match: 2. Germline V gene lookup returns CDR1 SGHTA and CDR2 FQGNSA. CDR3 size: 14 residues. As DNA, the CDR3 is TGTGCCAGCAGCTTAGTTGCGGGGGGAGATACGCAGTATTTT. Its protein product is CASSLVAGGDTQYF.

This clone was seen only a few times. The chain employs TRBV10-2 and TRBJ1-1; perhaps TRBD1 as D (5 bases). The CDR3 extends over 16 amino acids. Germline-derived CDR1 and CDR2 are WSHSY and SAAADI. V was clipped by 0 bases and J by 5 bases, with 16 bases between them. CDR3 in DNA: TGCGCCAGCAGTGAGTCGAACTTGGGGCGGGGGACTGAAGCTTTCTTT. It specifies CASSESNLGRGTEAFF.

This clone was counted only a few times. This chain connects TRBV6-6 to TRBJ2-5; D is undetermined. Germline CDR1 and CDR2: MNHNY and SVGAGI (reference sequence). The CDR3 consists of 13 residues. With 0 bases removed from V and 5 bases from J, the gap between germline ends came to 7 bases. This chain's CDR3 is CASSYSTMETQYF. The CDR3 DNA follows: TGTGCCAGCAGTTACTCGACAATGGAGACCCAGTACTTC.

A few counts support this clone. The chain couples TRBV7-9 to TRBJ2-1, with TRBD2 matching over 10 bases. This CDR3 spans 15 amino acids. The ends lost 4 bases at V and 6 bases at J; junction bases unmatched: 6. The V gene's germline CDR1 is SEHNR and CDR2 FQNEAQ (reference sequence). CDR3 amino acids: CASSSSGRAPNEQFF. The CDR3 DNA reads TGTGCCAGCAGCTCAAGCGGGAGGGCCCCCAATGAGCAGTTCTTC.

This clone turned up a few times. The chain couples TRBV5-1 to TRBJ2-2; 7 nucleotides match TRBD1. This CDR3 spans 13 amino acids. Germline assignment: CDR1 SGHRS and CDR2 YFSETQ. With 9 bases clipped from V and 4 bases from J, the junction kept 6 bases outside the gene matches. The CDR3 region has the DNA TGCGCCATCACGACAGGGAGCACCGGGGAGCTGTTTTTT. This encodes CAITTGSTGELFF.

This clone came up a few times. The genes are TRBV19 and TRBJ2-7, with D unclear. Germline V CDR1 and CDR2: LNHDA, SQIVND (reference sequence). This CDR3 has 14 residues. The V end was cut by 3 bases, the J end by 4 bases, with 13 bases between. The CDR3 sequence: CASSMSTSNYEQYF. In DNA form, the CDR3 reads TGTGCCAGTAGTATGAGCACTTCAAATTACGAGCAGTACTTC. The entire variable domain, with the rest obtained from reference TRBV19 and TRBJ2-7, is as follows: DGGITQSPKYLFRKEGQNVTLSCEQNLNHDAMYWYRQDPGQGLRLIYYSQIVNDFQKGDIAEGYSVSREKKESFPLTVTSAQKNPTAFYLCASSMSTSNYEQYFGPGTRLTVT.

This chain uses TRBV1 with TRBJ1-1; the table assigns TRBD1, which was not confirmed against the DNA. TRBV1 is labeled a pseudogene. This CDR3 is built from 10 residues. DNA for the CDR3: TGCACCAGCAGCGACAGTGAAGCTTTCTTT. Protein: CTSSDSEAFF.

This clone has a handful of counts. V gene TRBV6-5 combines with J gene TRBJ2-4, with D tentatively TRBD1 (6 bases). Germline V CDR1 and CDR2: MNHEY, SVGAGI. CDR3 size: 12 residues. V shed 2 bases and J shed 13 bases, with 12 bases lying between them. The CDR3 loop reads CASSYPTGQQYF. DNA of the CDR3: TGTGCCAGCAGTTACCCGACCGGACAGCAGTACTTC.